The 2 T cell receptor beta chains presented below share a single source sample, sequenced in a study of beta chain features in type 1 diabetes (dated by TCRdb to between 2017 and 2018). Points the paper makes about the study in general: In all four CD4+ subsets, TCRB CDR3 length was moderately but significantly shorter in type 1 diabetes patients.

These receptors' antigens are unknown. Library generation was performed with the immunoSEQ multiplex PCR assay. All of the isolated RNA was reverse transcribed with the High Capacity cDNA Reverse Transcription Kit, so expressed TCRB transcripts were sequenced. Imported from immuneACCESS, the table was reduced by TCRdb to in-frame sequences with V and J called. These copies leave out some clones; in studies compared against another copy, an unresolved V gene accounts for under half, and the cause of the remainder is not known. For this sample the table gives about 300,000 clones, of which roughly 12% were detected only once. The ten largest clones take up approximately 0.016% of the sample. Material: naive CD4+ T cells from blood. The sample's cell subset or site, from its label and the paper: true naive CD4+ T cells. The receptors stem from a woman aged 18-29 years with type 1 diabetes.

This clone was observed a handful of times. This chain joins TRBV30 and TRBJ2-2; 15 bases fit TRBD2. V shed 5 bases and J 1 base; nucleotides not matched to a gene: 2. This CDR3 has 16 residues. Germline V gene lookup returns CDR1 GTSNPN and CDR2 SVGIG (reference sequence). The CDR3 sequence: CAWGLAGGLNTGELFF. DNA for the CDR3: TGTGCCTGGGGACTAGCGGGAGGGTTGAACACCGGGGAGCTGTTTTTT.

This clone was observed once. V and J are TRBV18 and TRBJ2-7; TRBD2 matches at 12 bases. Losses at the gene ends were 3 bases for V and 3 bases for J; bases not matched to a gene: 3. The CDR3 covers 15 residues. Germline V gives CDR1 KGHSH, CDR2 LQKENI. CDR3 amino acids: CASSPTSGRYYEQYV. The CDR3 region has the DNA TGTGCCAGCTCACCTACTAGCGGGAGGTACTACGAGCAGTACGTC.